A single sample is the source of the 10 T cell receptor beta chains below, sequenced in a study of blood T cell repertoires in COVID-19 (dated by TCRdb to the early 2020s). The method behind the library was the immunoSEQ multiplex PCR assay. In TCRdb, the immuneACCESS table is reduced to in-frame sequences with V and J assigned. These tables do not hold every clone; where another copy was compared, an unresolved V gene accounts for under half, and the others remain unexplained. Present in this sample are roughly 200,000 clones, 83% of which were seen just once. 1.5% to 1.9% of the sample goes to the ten largest clones. Sample: peripheral blood. These receptors were obtained from a human donor in a cohort sampled during active COVID-19.

This clone was counted once. The J gene is TRBJ2-1, the V gene TRBV11-2; 8 nucleotides line up with TRBD2. CDR3 size: 15 residues. With V trimmed by 4 bases and J by 7 bases, 9 bases remained unmatched. In germline, CDR1 is SGHAT, CDR2 FQNNGV. The DNA of the CDR3 is TGTGCCAGCAGCTCCTTCCTCGAGCGGGGGAATGAGCAGTTCTTC. This sequence encodes CASSSFLERGNEQFF.

The V and J genes are TRBV7-8 and TRBJ2-1, with 8 bases identical to TRBD2. This CDR3 is built from 14 residues. V lost 8 bases and J lost 4; bases outside the gene matches: 7. In germline, CDR1 is SGHVS, CDR2 FQNEAQ. CDR3 loop: CASSLSGAYNEQFF. CDR3 DNA: TGTGCCAGCTCACTTAGCGGGGCGTACAATGAGCAGTTCTTC. The full variable domain, rest sourced from reference TRBV7-8 and TRBJ2-1, is GAGVSQSPRYKVAKRGQDVALRCDPISGHVSLFWYQQALGQGPEFLTYFQNEAQLDKSGLPSDRFFAERPEGSVSTLKIQRTQQEDSAVYLCASSLSGAYNEQFFGPGTRLTVL.

The chain is built from TRBV27 and TRBJ2-7, with TRBD1 matching 7 bases. This CDR3 has 13 residues. J was trimmed by 11 bases and V by 5 bases; bases with no gene match: 12. CDR1 and CDR2 (germline): MNHEY, SMNVEV (reference sequence). As DNA, the CDR3 is TGTGCCAGCAGTGTGGGACAGCTTCTTGAGAAGTACTTC. Residues: CASSVGQLLEKYF.

The chain combines TRBV7-8 with TRBJ2-7; 9 bases fit TRBD1. Losses at the gene ends were 5 bases for V and 0 bases for J; bases not matched to a gene: 8. The CDR3 spans 16 residues. Germline-derived CDR1 and CDR2 are SGHVS and FQNEAQ. In DNA form, the CDR3 reads TGTGCCAGCAGCCACTTACGACAGGGGGTCTCCTACGAGCAGTACTTC. Its protein is CASSHLRQGVSYEQYF.

The genes are TRBV10-1 and TRBJ1-1; TRBD1 is a possible D gene (6 bases). Germline-derived CDR1 and CDR2 are WNHNN and SYGVQD (reference sequence). Trimming stripped 5 bases from V and 1 base from J, with 11 bases between. CDR3 length equals 14 residues. CDR3 amino acids: CASSRNRANTEAFF. The CDR3 coding sequence is TGCGCCAGCAGTAGGAACAGGGCGAACACTGAAGCTTTCTTT.

The table lists this clone with a few counts. This rearrangement joins TRBV5-1 to TRBJ2-6; D gene uncertain. Trimming removed 4 bases at V and 0 bases at J, with 5 bases between. This CDR3 has 14 residues. The germline gives CDR1 SGHRS, CDR2 YFSETQ. CDR3 residues: CASSPVSGANVLTF. CDR3 DNA sequence: TGCGCCAGCAGCCCCGTCTCTGGGGCCAACGTCCTGACTTTC. Full variable domain (missing parts from reference TRBV5-1 and TRBJ2-6): KAGVTQTPRYLIKTRGQQVTLSCSPISGHRSVSWYQQTPGQGLQFLFEYFSETQRNKGNFPGRFSGRQFSNSRSEMNVSTLELGDSALYLCASSPVSGANVLTFGAGSRLTVL.

This clone was recorded only once. The genes are TRBV3-1 (or the pseudogene TRBV3-2) and TRBJ1-3; TRBD1 might be the D (5 bases). V was clipped by 5 bases and J by 2 bases, with 10 bases between them. The CDR3 consists of 14 residues. Germline V gene lookup returns CDR1 LGHDT and CDR2 YNNKEL (reference sequence). CDR3 in amino acids: CASSAQGPGNTIYF. The CDR3 bases are TGTGCCAGCAGCGCGCAGGGCCCTGGAAACACCATATATTTT.

This chain uses TRBV4-3 with TRBJ1-1, with D unclear. The CDR3 sequence is 13 residues long. The V and J ends lost 1 base and 10 bases respectively, with 13 bases between them. Germline CDR1 is LGHNA and CDR2 is YSLEER. CDR3 region: CASSQARAVGAFF. CDR3 in DNA: TGCGCCAGCAGCCAAGCGAGGGCAGTTGGAGCTTTCTTT.

V gene TRBV28 combines with J gene TRBJ2-7; D not resolved. V shed 3 bases and J shed 9 bases, with 21 bases lying between them. The germline V gene has CDR1 MDHEN and CDR2 SYDVKM. CDR3 length: 15 residues. The CDR3 nucleotides are TGTGCCAGCAGTTTCCGGTTAGCTTCCGTACTTGTGCAGTACTTC. Its protein is CASSFRLASVLVQYF.

The chain couples TRBV7-9 to TRBJ1-5, with 7 nucleotides matching TRBD1. Germline CDR1 and CDR2: SEHNR and FQNEAQ (reference sequence). The CDR3 contains 16 residues. J lost 6 bases, V lost 0 bases, and 8 bases had no gene match. The CDR3 reads CASSLATGARGQPQHF. In nucleotides, the CDR3 is TGTGCCAGCAGCTTAGCTACAGGGGCTAGGGGTCAGCCCCAGCATTTT.